The 19 T cell receptor beta chains below all came from one sample that was sequenced in a study of beta chain features in type 1 diabetes. Study results and limitations: TCRB CDR3 length was moderately but significantly reduced in all four CD4+ subsets of Type 1 diabetes patients.

What these receptors recognize is not known. Investigators reverse transcribed all isolated RNA, so they sequenced expressed TCRB transcripts. The method was immunoSEQ multiplex PCR; TCRdb's version includes in-frame clones alone and lacks a portion of them. The table records 350,000 to 450,000 clones, around 12% of them present only once. The sample taken for sequencing was naive CD4+ T cells from blood. Source of these receptors: a woman under 30 with type 1 diabetes.

This rearrangement joins TRBV2 to TRBJ2-3; no clear D. CDR1 SNHLY and CDR2 FYNNEI come from the germline V gene. This CDR3 comprises 13 residues. Trimming removed 1 base at V and 8 bases at J, with 10 bases between. CDR3 DNA: TGTGCCAGCAGTGAAGGGGCCTCTCCTACGCAGTATTTT. Translating it yields CASSEGASPTQYF. Full variable domain (missing parts from reference TRBV2 and TRBJ2-3): EPEVTQTPSHQVTQMGQEVILRCVPISNHLYFYWYRQILGQKVEFLVSFYNNEISEKSEIFDDQFSVERPDGSNFTLKIRSTKLEDSAMYFCASSEGASPTQYFGPGTRLTVL.

V usage is TRBV28 and J usage is TRBJ2-5; a possible D gene is TRBD2 (5 bases). Germline CDR1 is MDHEN and CDR2 is SYDVKM. The CDR3 has 15 amino acids. V lost 6 bases and J lost 2, with 16 bases in between. The CDR3 bases are TGTGCCAGCAGAGAGGGCCAGATTCAACAAGAGACCCAGTACTTC. Its protein product is CASREGQIQQETQYF.

This clone was found a few times. Other DNA sequences in the sample encode the same CDR3. This sequence joins TRBV18 and TRBJ2-7; 9 bases agree with TRBD1. There are 14 residues in the CDR3. J lost 2 bases, V lost 3 bases, and 2 bases had no gene match. Germline V gene lookup returns CDR1 KGHSH and CDR2 LQKENI. The CDR3 here is CASSPGQGPYEQYF. CDR3 DNA sequence: TGTGCCAGCTCACCGGGACAGGGCCCCTACGAGCAGTACTTC.

The genes are TRBV7-2 and TRBJ2-5; TRBD2 matches 8 bases. This CDR3 comprises 15 residues. The ends lost 4 bases at V and 4 bases at J; junction bases unmatched: 8. Germline V gene sequence: CDR1 SGHTA, CDR2 FQGNSA. DNA for the CDR3: TGTGCCAGCAGCTCCCTCGGGGGGGTTAGAGAGACCCAGTACTTC. It codes for CASSSLGGVRETQYF.

This clone occurred a few times. V and J are TRBV18 and TRBJ1-6; no clear D gene. The length of the CDR3 is 15 residues. Trimming shortened V by 2 bases and J by 10 bases, and 15 bases separated the two germline ends. From germline, CDR1 is KGHSH and CDR2 LQKENI. CDR3 sequence reads: CASSPGERSGSPLHF. As DNA, the CDR3 is TGTGCCAGCTCACCAGGAGAGAGATCCGGATCACCCCTCCACTTT.

This clone was picked up many times. The V and J genes are TRBV14 and TRBJ2-4; possible D gene TRBD2, 6 bases. CDR1 is SGHDN, CDR2 FVKESK, per germline. This CDR3 contains 12 residues. Trimming took off 6 bases at V and 7 bases at J, with 10 bases between the two ends. CDR3 in amino acids: CASSRLGNIQYF. As DNA, the CDR3 is TGTGCCAGCAGTCGACTAGGCAACATTCAGTACTTC.

This chain connects TRBV7-2 to TRBJ2-3, with 7 bases aligning to TRBD2. The germline CDR1 and CDR2 sequences are SGHTA and FQGNSA. The CDR3 has 16 residues. V gave up 1 base and J gave up 5 bases; unmatched junction bases: 9. The CDR3 here is CASSLDLREPKDTQYF. The CDR3 DNA sequence: TGTGCCAGCAGCTTAGATCTGCGGGAGCCGAAAGATACGCAGTATTTT.

This clone was observed a handful of times. The chain uses TRBV28 and TRBJ1-2; 8 bases map to TRBD1. The CDR3 has 15 residues. J lost 8 bases, V lost 8 bases, and 16 bases had no gene match. Per germline, CDR1 MDHEN and CDR2 SYDVKM. CDR3 amino acids: CASSGTGASFSGYTF. CDR3 nucleotides: TGTGCCAGCTCCGGGACAGGCGCGTCCTTTTCGGGCTACACCTTC.

This rearrangement joins TRBV7-9 to TRBJ1-4; a possible D gene is TRBD1 (5 bases). Germline V gene lookup returns CDR1 SEHNR and CDR2 FQNEAQ (reference sequence). The CDR3 covers 15 residues. Trimming stripped 5 bases from V and 5 bases from J, with 15 bases between. The CDR3 bases are TGTGCCAGCAGCCTTCTGGGGGACTTGAATGAAAAACTGTTTTTT. This encodes CASSLLGDLNEKLFF.

This clone was detected a few times. This chain uses TRBV7-2 with TRBJ2-7; D is possibly TRBD1 (5 bases). Between the trimmed V and J ends, which lost 6 bases and 2 bases, there was a span of 14 bases. The CDR3 length is 14 residues. Germline-derived CDR1 and CDR2 are SGHTA and FQGNSA. The CDR3 spells CASSPRGSPYEQYF. The CDR3 nucleotides read TGTGCCAGCAGTCCAAGGGGCAGCCCCTACGAGCAGTACTTC.

The chain employs TRBV9 and TRBJ2-1; tentative D call: TRBD1 (6 bases). CDR3 length equals 18 residues. Trimming shortened V by 1 base and J by 10 bases, and 27 bases separated the two germline ends. CDR1 and CDR2 from the germline V gene are SGDLS and YYNGEE. As DNA, the CDR3 is TGTGCCAGCAGCGTAAACTACATGGACCGGGACAACACACCCGAGCAGTTCTTC. The encoded protein is CASSVNYMDRDNTPEQFF.

This clone was picked up a small number of times. The gene calls are TRBV7-9 and TRBJ2-2; D is perhaps TRBD2 (6 bases). The CDR3 is 12 amino acids. The V end lost 8 bases, the J end lost 5 bases, and 9 bases lay between the germline ends. Germline V gene sequence: CDR1 SEHNR, CDR2 FQNEAQ (reference sequence). CDR3 nucleotide sequence: TGTGCCAGCGGAGGGCGGACCGGGGAGCTGTTTTTT. Its translation: CASGGRTGELFF.

J is TRBJ2-7 and V is TRBV7-9; 7 bases agree with TRBD2. The CDR3 is 14 residues long. Germline V gene lookup returns CDR1 SEHNR and CDR2 FQNEAQ (reference sequence). Trimming took 5 bases from V and 2 from J; bases not matched to a gene: 6. The CDR3 bases are TGTGCCAGCAGCCCCGACGGGGGGACCTACGAGCAGTACTTC. Translating it yields CASSPDGGTYEQYF.

A few counts support this clone. The chain combines TRBV30 with TRBJ1-1; tentative D call: TRBD1 (5 bases). The V gene's germline CDR1 is GTSNPN and CDR2 SVGIG (reference sequence). The CDR3 is 14 amino acids. V was shortened by 2 bases and J by 4 bases, with 14 bases between the two germline ends. CDR3: CAWSRGPGGTEAFF. CDR3 nucleotide sequence: TGTGCCTGGAGTAGGGGTCCTGGTGGCACTGAAGCTTTCTTT.

This clone showed up just a few times. This chain joins TRBV4-1 and TRBJ2-1; D perhaps matches TRBD2 (6 bases). Trimming removed 8 bases from V and 9 bases from J, with 14 bases in between. Germline V gives CDR1 MGHRA, CDR2 YSYEKL. The CDR3 spans 12 residues. DNA for the CDR3: TGCGCCAGCCGTGGGGTGGGAGGTGAGCAGTTCTTC. Amino acid sequence: CASRGVGGEQFF.

V and J are TRBV4-3 and TRBJ1-6; D not certain. V was trimmed by 4 bases and J by 4 bases, leaving 14 bases between them. CDR3 size: 16 residues. CDR1 is LGHNA, CDR2 YSLEER, per germline. CDR3 DNA: TGCGCCAGCAGCCGGAAGGTTGCGGGGTATAATTCACCCCTCCACTTT. This codes for CASSRKVAGYNSPLHF.

This clone was observed a handful of times. Other DNA sequences in the same sample also yield this CDR3. The chain carries TRBV7-9 and TRBJ2-5, with no clear D. Deletions cut 5 bases from V and 4 bases from J, with 5 bases between. CDR3 size: 11 residues. Germline V gene data show CDR1 as SEHNR and CDR2 as FQNEAQ (reference sequence). This CDR3 reads CASSPGETQYF. The CDR3 coding sequence is TGTGCCAGCAGCCCGGGAGAGACCCAGTACTTC.

This clone was seen a few times. The V gene is TRBV19, the J gene TRBJ1-6; no firm D call. CDR1 and CDR2 from the germline V gene are LNHDA and SQIVND (reference sequence). The CDR3 totals 13 residues. Trimming shortened V by 6 bases and J by 4 bases, and 7 bases separated the two germline ends. The CDR3 loop reads CASRWEYNSPLHF. In DNA form, the CDR3 reads TGTGCCAGTAGATGGGAGTATAATTCACCCCTCCACTTT. Combining the CDR3 with reference TRBV19 and TRBJ1-6 gives the whole variable domain DGGITQSPKYLFRKEGQNVTLSCEQNLNHDAMYWYRQDPGQGLRLIYYSQIVNDFQKGDIAEGYSVSREKKESFPLTVTSAQKNPTAFYLCASRWEYNSPLHFGNGTRLTVT.

The gene calls are TRBV2 and TRBJ2-1, with 10 bases identical to TRBD1. J lost 0 bases, V lost 6 bases, and 2 bases had no gene match. In germline, CDR1 is SNHLY, CDR2 FYNNEI. The CDR3 is 15 amino acids. The CDR3 region has the DNA TGTGCCAGCAGCCGGGACAGGGGCTCCTACAATGAGCAGTTCTTC. Protein: CASSRDRGSYNEQFF. The whole variable domain, remainder taken from reference TRBV2 and TRBJ2-1, is EPEVTQTPSHQVTQMGQEVILRCVPISNHLYFYWYRQILGQKVEFLVSFYNNEISEKSEIFDDQFSVERPDGSNFTLKIRSTKLEDSAMYFCASSRDRGSYNEQFFGPGTRLTVL.